This entry is about one TCR beta chain. Sequencing used immunoSEQ multiplex PCR; TCRdb keeps in-frame clones, though not all of them. The sample has tens of thousands of clones, 75% to 95% seen once. This sample is part of a study of T cell changes during pregnancy in multiple sclerosis. V dropped 6 bases and J dropped 4 bases, with 10 bases sitting between them. Germline V lookup: CDR1 LGHNT, CDR2 FRNRAP. There are 13 residues in the CDR3. The receptor's source is a female donor in good health, enrolled as a control in a pregnancy study. Sequences were derived from peripheral blood, sampled in the first trimester of pregnancy. The chain has TRBV12-5 and TRBJ2-1; D remains ambiguous. The chain's CDR3 is CASGTDGYNEQFF. The CDR3 DNA reads as TGTGCTAGTGGAACCGACGGGTACAATGAGCAGTTCTTC.